This T cell receptor (beta chain) stems from a study of early T cells in non-severe SARS-CoV-2 infection. The overall study: Bulk RNA isolated from unsorted whole blood underwent sequencing; chains were not paired. Study outcomes and limitations: Sequences matched to VDJdb favored anti-spike CD8 responses, while private and CD4 specificities were missed.

Per the germline V gene, CDR1 is SNHLY and CDR2 is FYNNEI. The CDR3 extends over 14 amino acids. Each single cDNA molecule received a unique molecular identifier. Each CDR3 protein is one row after TCRdb ran MiXCR on the 5' RACE reads. The sample carries roughly 93,000 distinct CDR3 sequences, roughly 15% recorded once. This clonotype has a handful of counts. Its specificity is unknown. The TCR comes from an adult who was a healthcare worker with PCR-confirmed SARS-CoV-2 infection or an uninfected control (not recorded which). This rearrangement joins TRBV2 to TRBJ1-2; possible D gene TRBD1, 5 bases. Sequenced material: whole blood. The CDR3 nucleotides are TGTGCTGGTACCGAAGGGGCTCGTTCCTATGGCTACACCTTC. This translates into CAGTEGARSYGYTF.